These T cell receptor beta chains were read from a single sample in a study of read filtering for tumor transcriptome and immune sequencing. TCRdb independently ran MiXCR on the reads; one entry per CDR3 protein. This table has tens of thousands of distinct CDR3 sequences, under 20% appearing once. The sample comprised a population of CD138-negative cells sorted from bone marrow. The receptors derive from a donor at least 40 years old with multiple myeloma. The CDR3 runs from the conserved cysteine through the conserved F or W. The D gene is left open where the match is weak. Expanded clones get a size class; other rows say once, few or many, or leave the size out.

14	TRBD2	many	TRBV7-8	TRBJ2-1	TGTGCCAGCAGCCCCCTAGCGGGAGAGGTTGAGCAGTTCTTC	CASSPLAGEVEQFF
14	NA	many	TRBV6-5	TRBJ1-1	TGTGCCAGCAGTTACGGGACGGTAAACACTGAAGCTTTCTTT	CASSYGTVNTEAFF
13	NA	many	TRBV6-1	TRBJ1-1	TGTGCCAGCAGTGAAAATTCGGGCACTGAAGCTTTCTTT	CASSENSGTEAFF
15	NA	many	TRBV6-5	TRBJ2-5	TGTGCCAGCAGTTACTCGATTCCGGGGCCAGAGACCCAGTACTTC	CASSYSIPGPETQYF
12	TRBD1	many	TRBV6-2/TRBV6-3	TRBJ2-1	TGTGCCAGCAACGGACAGGTTGATGAGCAGTTCTTC	CASNGQVDEQFF
15	TRBD2	many	TRBV18	TRBJ2-1	TGTGCCAGCAGTCCCGGGACTAGCGGCTACAATGAGCAGTTCTTC	CASSPGTSGYNEQFF
19	TRBD2	few	TRBV11-2	TRBJ2-5	TGTGCCAGCAGCTCAACCCAGGGACTAGCGGGGGGGACACGAGAGACCCAGTACTTC	CASSSTQGLAGGTRETQYF
15	NA	few	TRBV2	TRBJ1-5	TGTGCCAGCACCAAGGAAGGGAGTAACAATCAGCCCCAGCATTTT	CASTKEGSNNQPQHF
15	NA	few	TRBV18	TRBJ2-2	TGTGCCAGCTCACCACGGACATCGAACACCGGGGAGCTGTTTTTT	CASSPRTSNTGELFF
11	NA	many	TRBV12-3/TRBV12-4	TRBJ1-4	TGTGCCAGCAGCCAGTATGAAAAACTGTTTTTT	CASSQYEKLFF
15	NA	few	TRBV7-2	TRBJ1-5	TGTGCCAGCAGCTACGTCCTGGGGAACAATCAGCCCCAGCATTTT	CASSYVLGNNQPQHF
15	NA	NA	TRBV5-1	TRBJ2-5	TGCGCCAGCAGCCCGGGTGGCAGAGCCCAAGAGACCCAGTACTTC	CASSPGGRAQETQYF
13	NA	NA	TRBV4-1	TRBJ2-3	TGCGCCAGCAGCCAAGAAATAGCGGATACGCAGTATTTT	CASSQEIADTQYF
16	TRBD1	many	TRBV3-1	TRBJ2-3	TGTGCCAGCAGCCTGTCCGACAGGGGACGCACAGATACGCAGTATTTT	CASSLSDRGRTDTQYF
14	TRBD1	many	TRBV6-6	TRBJ1-5	TGTGCCAGCAGTCAAACAGGGGGCGATCAGCCCCAGCATTTT	CASSQTGGDQPQHF
16	TRBD2	few	TRBV28	TRBJ2-4	TGTGCCAGCAGCACCCTAGGCGGGGGGCCGAGTAACATTCAGTACTTC	CASSTLGGGPSNIQYF
15	TRBD1	many	TRBV11-2	TRBJ2-1	TGTGCCAGCAGCCGACAGGGAGCAGCCTACAATGAGCAGTTCTTC	CASSRQGAAYNEQFF
13	TRBD2	few	TRBV29-1	TRBJ2-7	TGCAGCGTGGGAAAGGGACTAGGGGCCGAGCAGTACTTC	CSVGKGLGAEQYF
15	TRBD2	many	TRBV9	TRBJ2-1	TGTGCCAGCAGCACCGGGGGGATACCCTCCAATGAGCAGTTCTTC	CASSTGGIPSNEQFF
18	NA	NA	TRBV29-1	TRBJ2-1	TGCAGCGTTGAAAGTGGACAGGAAGCGGGATCGACCTACAGTGAGCAGTTCTTC	CSVESGQEAGSTYSEQFF
16	TRBD2	many	TRBV28	TRBJ2-4	TGTGCCAGCAGTTCGGGACTACGTATAGCCAAAAACATTCAGTACTTC	CASSSGLRIAKNIQYF
15	NA	many	TRBV10-2	TRBJ2-1	TGCGCCAGCAGTGAGTCGGCCGGGAGTGGCAATGAGCAGTTCTTC	CASSESAGSGNEQFF
13	NA	many	TRBV19	TRBJ2-2	TGTGCCAGTAGTAACAACCCCACCGGGGAGCTGTTTTTT	CASSNNPTGELFF
13	TRBD2	NA	TRBV6-5	TRBJ2-5	TGTGCCAGCACCTCGGGGGGGTATCAGACCCGGTACTTC	CASTSGGYQTRYF
14	NA	few	TRBV6-2/TRBV6-3	TRBJ2-1	TGTGCCAGCAGAAATGGCGGGAAACACAATGAGCAGTTCTTC	CASRNGGKHNEQFF
15	NA	many	TRBV7-2	TRBJ1-5	TGTGCCAGCAGCTTAGGGCAGATTAGCAATCAGCCCCAGCATTTT	CASSLGQISNQPQHF
15	NA	many	TRBV7-9	TRBJ1-4	TGTGCCAGCAGCTTAGATGGTTCGGCTAATGAAAAACTGTTTTTT	CASSLDGSANEKLFF
11	NA	many	TRBV7-2	TRBJ2-1	TGTGCCAGCAGCTTCGACAATGAGCAGTTCTTC	CASSFDNEQFF
18	TRBD2	NA	TRBV19	TRBJ2-3	TGTGCCAGTAGTATAGAGAGCGGAGCGGGAGTAGACACAGATACGCAGTATTTT	CASSIESGAGVDTDTQYF
15	NA	many	TRBV10-3	TRBJ2-3	TGTGCCATCAGTGACGCGACTATCAAGGGGGATACGCAGTATTTT	CAISDATIKGDTQYF
15	NA	NA	TRBV6-5	TRBJ2-5	TGTGCCAGCAGGCAGTCCGGGACCAGCCAAGAGAGCCAGTACTTC	CASRQSGTSQESQYF
15	TRBD1	NA	TRBV24-1	TRBJ2-2	TGTGCCACCAGTGATTACAGGGGGGACACCGGGGAGCTGTTTTTT	CATSDYRGDTGELFF
14	NA	many	TRBV20-1	TRBJ2-7	TGCAGTGCTGAGACGGGACTGGCCTTCCGGGAGCAGTACTTC	CSAETGLAFREQYF
14	NA	many	TRBV15	TRBJ2-7	TGTGCCACCAGCAGAGTCAGGGGCCCTTACGAGCAGTACTTC	CATSRVRGPYEQYF
15	TRBD1	many	TRBV6-5	TRBJ2-1	TGTGCCAGCAGTTCGCAGGGGGCGGGTTACAATGAGCAGTTCTTC	CASSSQGAGYNEQFF
17	NA	many	TRBV20-1	TRBJ2-2	TGCAGTGCTAGAGATACACCAAGGACAGCGAACACCGGGGAGCTGTTTTTT	CSARDTPRTANTGELFF
12	NA	NA	TRBV28	TRBJ2-7	TGTGCCAGCGGATCCCAAACGAACGAGCAGTACTTC	CASGSQTNEQYF
15	TRBD2	many	TRBV6-6	TRBJ2-5	TGTGCCAGCAGTTCGACTAGCGGGGGAGTGGAGACCCAGTACTTC	CASSSTSGGVETQYF
15	NA	many	TRBV28	TRBJ2-3	TGTGCCAGCAGTCCCGGGACAAGCAGCGCAGATACGCAGTATTTT	CASSPGTSSADTQYF
11	NA	NA	TRBV5-1	TRBJ1-1	TGCGCCAGCAGCCTACGGGGGGAAGCTTTCTTT	CASSLRGEAFF
15	TRBD1	many	TRBV10-3	TRBJ2-1	TGTGCCATCAGTGAGAGTAGGACAGGATACAATGAGCAGTTCTTC	CAISESRTGYNEQFF
13	NA	medium-sized	TRBV29-1	TRBJ2-6	TGCAGCGTTGTGGGGGCTGGGGCCAACGTCCTGACTTTC	CSVVGAGANVLTF
14	NA	many	TRBV6-6	TRBJ1-1	TGTGCCAGCAGTGGGCCTAAAAAGGATGCTGAAGCTTTCTTT	CASSGPKKDAEAFF
13	NA	few	TRBV7-3	TRBJ1-2	TGTGCCAGACCGAACAGGAGCGGCTATGGCTACACCTTC	CARPNRSGYGYTF
17	NA	few	TRBV20-1	TRBJ1-3	TGCAGTGCTAGAGATCCGGCTTCTCTGGCAGCTGGAAACACCATATATTTT	CSARDPASLAAGNTIYF
14	NA	many	TRBV28	TRBJ2-7	TGTGCCAGCAGGAAACCGGGACAAGCCTACGAGCAGTACTTC	CASRKPGQAYEQYF
15	TRBD1	medium-sized	TRBV7-9	TRBJ2-7	TGTGCCAGCAGCCCAACTCGACAGGGCATCGACGAGCAGTACTTC	CASSPTRQGIDEQYF
14	NA	many	TRBV6-5	TRBJ2-2	TGTGCCAGCTGGCTGCGGGAGAACACCGGGGAGCTGTTTTTT	CASWLRENTGELFF
15	NA	many	TRBV7-9	TRBJ1-4	TGTGCCAGCAACCCCGCAGTTGCAACTAATGAAAAACTGTTTTTT	CASNPAVATNEKLFF
11	NA	many	TRBV20-1	TRBJ2-7	TGCAGTGCTGCCGCCAGTTACGAGCAGTACTTC	CSAAASYEQYF
15	TRBD1	NA	TRBV19	TRBJ1-1	TGTGCCAGTAATCGGGCAAGGACAGGCTCAGGCGAAGCTTTCTTT	CASNRARTGSGEAFF
13	NA	NA	TRBV18	TRBJ2-5	TGTGCCAGCTCACCCGACACCCCGGAGACCCAGTACTTC	CASSPDTPETQYF
13	NA	few	TRBV3-1	TRBJ2-1	TGTGCCAGCAGCCAAGGTTTGACACCGGGGCAGTTCTTC	CASSQGLTPGQFF
15	NA	many	TRBV20-1	TRBJ1-6	TGCAGTGCTAGAGATTCCGGGGGAAAAACGTCACCCCTCCACTTT	CSARDSGGKTSPLHF